The 6 T cell receptor beta chains presented below share a single source sample, sequenced in a study of blood T cell repertoires in COVID-19. Profiled with immunoSEQ multiplex PCR; TCRdb holds only in-frame clones, not every one. Of 190,000 or so clones listed, approximately 80% are singletons. Sequencing input: peripheral blood. These receptors were obtained from a man between 45 and 60 years old who had recovered from COVID-19.

The rearrangement links TRBV5-4 to TRBJ1-5, with 7 bases fitting TRBD1. CDR1 and CDR2 from the germline V gene are SGHNT and YYREEE (reference sequence). This CDR3 spans 14 amino acids. The V and J ends lost 4 bases and 4 bases, in that order; junction bases with no gene match: 5. CDR3: CASSKQGFNQPQHF. Written as DNA, the CDR3 is TGTGCCAGCAGCAAACAGGGGTTTAATCAGCCCCAGCATTTT.

The J gene is TRBJ1-4, the V gene TRBV27; D may be TRBD1 (5 bases). Germline CDR1 and CDR2: MNHEY and SMNVEV (reference sequence). With 2 bases removed from V and 7 bases from J, the gap between germline ends came to 11 bases. This CDR3 has 14 amino acids. The CDR3 DNA reads as TGTGCCAGCAGTTTAGGCAGGGTCGGTGAAAAACTGTTTTTT. Its translation is CASSLGRVGEKLFF.

This clone was picked up a small number of times. The rearrangement joins TRBV5-1 to TRBJ2-1; TRBD2 matches at 9 bases. Germline V lookup: CDR1 SGHRS, CDR2 YFSETQ. J gave up 8 bases and V 1 base, and 10 bases lay outside the gene matches. CDR3 length equals 16 residues. CDR3 DNA: TGCGCCAGCAGCTTGCTGCAGACTAGCGGAGGGGATGAGCAGTTCTTC. Its protein product is CASSLLQTSGGDEQFF.

The table lists this clone with a few counts. The genes are TRBV5-6 and TRBJ2-7; the match to TRBD2 covers 16 bases. In germline, CDR1 is SGHDT, CDR2 YYEEEE. The J segment lost 2 bases and the V segment lost 7 bases, leaving 15 bases of the junction unmatched. The CDR3 loop spans 19 amino acids. The CDR3 spells CASCRSAGLAGGITYEQYF. CDR3 sequence (DNA): TGTGCCAGCTGTCGGTCCGCGGGACTAGCGGGAGGGATAACCTACGAGCAGTACTTC.

The chain recombines TRBV7-9 with TRBJ2-1; possible D gene TRBD1, 5 bases. CDR1 is SEHNR and CDR2 is FQNEAQ in the germline V gene (reference sequence). V was cut by 1 base and J by 4 bases, with 8 bases left in between. The CDR3 is 14 amino acids. CDR3 loop: CASSLVDRYNEQFF. CDR3 DNA: TGTGCCAGCAGCTTAGTCGACAGATACAATGAGCAGTTCTTC.

The CDR3, as DNA: TGCGCCAGCAGCAACGTCGACAGGGGTCGCGACGAGCAGTACTTC. Translated: CASSNVDRGRDEQYF. The J gene is TRBJ2-7, the V gene TRBV5-1; 8 nucleotides line up with TRBD1. Trimming took 4 bases from V and 5 from J; bases not matched to a gene: 11. The CDR3 runs to 15 residues. CDR1 and CDR2 from the germline V gene are SGHRS and YFSETQ.